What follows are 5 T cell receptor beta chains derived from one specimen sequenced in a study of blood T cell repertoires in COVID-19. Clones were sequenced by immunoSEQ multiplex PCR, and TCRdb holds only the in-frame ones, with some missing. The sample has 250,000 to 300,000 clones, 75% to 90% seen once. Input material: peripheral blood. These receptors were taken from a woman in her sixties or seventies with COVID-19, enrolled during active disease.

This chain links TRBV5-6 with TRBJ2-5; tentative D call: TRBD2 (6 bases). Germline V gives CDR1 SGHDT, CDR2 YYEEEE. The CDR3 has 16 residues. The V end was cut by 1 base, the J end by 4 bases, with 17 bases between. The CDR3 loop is CASSLSTRGSLETQYF. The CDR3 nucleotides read TGTGCCAGCAGCTTGTCCACCCGGGGGTCCCTAGAGACCCAGTACTTC.

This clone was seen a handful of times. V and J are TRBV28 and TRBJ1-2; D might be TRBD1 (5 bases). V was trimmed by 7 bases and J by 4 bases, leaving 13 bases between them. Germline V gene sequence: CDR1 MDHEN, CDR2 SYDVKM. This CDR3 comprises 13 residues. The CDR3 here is CASTSLRVYGYTF. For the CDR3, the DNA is TGTGCCAGCACGTCCCTCAGGGTCTATGGCTACACCTTC.

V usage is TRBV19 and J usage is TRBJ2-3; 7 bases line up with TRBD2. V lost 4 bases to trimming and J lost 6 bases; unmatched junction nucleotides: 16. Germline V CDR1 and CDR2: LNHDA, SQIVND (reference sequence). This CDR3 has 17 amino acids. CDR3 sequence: CASSTNGGGRAFDTQYF. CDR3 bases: TGTGCCAGTAGTACCAACGGCGGTGGGAGGGCCTTTGATACGCAGTATTTT.

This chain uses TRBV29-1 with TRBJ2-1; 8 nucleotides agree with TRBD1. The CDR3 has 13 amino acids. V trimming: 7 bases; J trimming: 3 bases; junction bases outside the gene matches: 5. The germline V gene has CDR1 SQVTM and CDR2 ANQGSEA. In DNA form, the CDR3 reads TGCAGCGGAGAAGGGACAGGCTACAATGAGCAGTTCTTC. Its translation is CSGEGTGYNEQFF.

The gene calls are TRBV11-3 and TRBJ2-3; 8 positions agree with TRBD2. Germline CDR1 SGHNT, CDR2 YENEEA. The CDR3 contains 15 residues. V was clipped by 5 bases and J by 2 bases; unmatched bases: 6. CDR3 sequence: CASSQQTSVTDTQYF. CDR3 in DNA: TGTGCCAGCAGCCAACAGACTAGCGTCACAGATACGCAGTATTTT.